These 4 T cell receptor beta chains came from one sample sequenced in a study of CD4 and CD8 cells across lung adenocarcinoma regions. TCRdb ran MiXCR on the PCR reads and lists one entry per CDR3 protein. The table lists about 16,000 distinct CDR3 sequences, roughly three fifths of them singletons. The sequencing input was CD8+ T cells from the center of a lung tumor. Source of these receptors: a female donor with lung adenocarcinoma. The CD4 and CD8 labels of this study may be unreliable.

On this clonotype: An end of the junction does not agree with germline; a read error may underlie this. The chain employs TRBV7-7 and TRBJ2-5, with a tentative D call TRBD1 (6 bases). TRBJ2-7 matches the DNA end more closely, so the J call is doubtful. This CDR3 spans 13 amino acids. CDR1 is SSHAT, CDR2 FNYEAQ, per germline (reference sequence). This CDR3 reads CASSLDRFDEQYF. CDR3 bases: TGTGCTAGCAGCTTAGACAGGTTCGACGAGCAGTACTTC.

This clonotype was found once. J is TRBJ2-1 and V is TRBV6-1; the match to TRBD1 covers 7 bases. The J call may not be correct, given that the DNA end is closer to TRBJ2-7. This CDR3 spans 14 amino acids. The germline gives CDR1 MNHNS, CDR2 SASEGT. CDR3 DNA sequence: TGTGCCAGCAGCCGCACAGGGGACGCGGGCGAGCAGTACTTC. Its protein product is CASSRTGDAGEQYF.

By proportion, this clonotype is large. The chain has TRBV6-1 and TRBJ1-1, with D unresolved. The CDR3 sequence is 12 residues long. CDR1 MNHNS and CDR2 SASEGT come from the germline V gene. Trimming removed 7 bases at V and 4 bases at J, with 10 bases between. The CDR3 sequence: CASTWVLTEAFF. The CDR3 nucleotides are TGTGCCAGCACGTGGGTTCTCACTGAAGCTTTCTTT.

This clonotype was found a few times. Because the CDR3 is missing its conserved closing phenylalanine or tryptophan, this is likely a read error. The DNA is omitted, as the CDR3 cannot be located on it reliably, and the CDR3 follows TCRdb's listing. The genes are TRBV10-2 and TRBJ2-5; no check of the table's D call, TRBD2, against the DNA was made. Germline CDR1 is WSHSY and CDR2 is SAAADI. The CDR3 extends over 14 residues, inclusive of both ends. The chain's CDR3 is CASSEPGPEETQLS.